This T cell receptor beta chain comes out of a study of blood T cell repertoires in COVID-19. This study enrolled people aged roughly 18 to 89 from 20 to 25 US geographic areas. Clinical history reported by participants formed the basis on which cohorts were assigned. The study counted Cohort 3 donors as recovered given two negative PCRs, clearance, or symptom resolution. Using immunoSEQ multiplex PCR, the repertoire was profiled, and TCRdb retains in-frame clones only, with some absent. Among 260,000 or so clones listed, about 85% were seen once. V was trimmed by 3 bases and J by 4 bases, leaving 14 bases between them. The germline CDR1 and CDR2 sequences are SGDLS and YYNGEE. This CDR3 is 15 amino acids long.

The sample taken for sequencing was PBMCs or T cells enriched from blood (not recorded which). The chain recombines TRBV9 with TRBJ1-3; D is perhaps TRBD1 (6 bases). This clonotype originated in a woman between 50 and 59 years old who had recovered from COVID-19. The CDR3 DNA follows: TGTGCCAGCAGCGCCCACAGGGTAGCCGGAAACACCATATATTTT. Its translation is CASSAHRVAGNTIYF.